The present TCR beta chain was sequenced within a study of T cell changes during pregnancy in multiple sclerosis. TCRdb's table, derived via immunoSEQ multiplex PCR, lists solely in-frame clones and lacks some. The data show some 97,000 clones, 80% to 95% seen once. This CDR3 is 18 amino acids long. The source was peripheral blood, collected after pregnancy. This sequence was found in a female donor with multiple sclerosis, enrolled in a pregnancy study. V is TRBV7-5 and J is TRBJ2-1; the D call of TRBD2 is as the table states it, not checked on the DNA. TRBV7-5 is assigned pseudogene status. The CDR3 here is CARSTQGEREGQGHEQFF. The CDR3 region has the DNA TGTGCCAGAAGCACCCAGGGTGAGCGGGAGGGCCAAGGGCATGAGCAGTTCTTC.